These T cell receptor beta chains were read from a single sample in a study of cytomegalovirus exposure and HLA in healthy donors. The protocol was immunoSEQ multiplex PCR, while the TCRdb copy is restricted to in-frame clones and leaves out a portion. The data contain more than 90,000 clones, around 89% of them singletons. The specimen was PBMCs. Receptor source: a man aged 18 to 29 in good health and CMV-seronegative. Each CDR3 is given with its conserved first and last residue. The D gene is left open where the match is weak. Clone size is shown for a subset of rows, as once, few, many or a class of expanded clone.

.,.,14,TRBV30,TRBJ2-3,TGTGCATGGACATGGGGGCTTGGCACAGATACGCAGTATTTT,CAWTWGLGTDTQYF
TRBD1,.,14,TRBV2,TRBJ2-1,TGTGCCATAACCGGGACAGGGGGCATTCATGAGCAGTTCTTC,CAITGTGGIHEQFF
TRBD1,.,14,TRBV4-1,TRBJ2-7,TGCGCCAGCAGCCAAGTCGGGACAGTCTACGAGCAGTACTTC,CASSQVGTVYEQYF
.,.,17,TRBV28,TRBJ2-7,TGTGCCAGCAGTCCGGGGACTTTTTTTGCGGGGCCCTACGAGCAGTACTTC,CASSPGTFFAGPYEQYF
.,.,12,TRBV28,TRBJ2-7,TGTGCCAGCTCTTCCGTTTCCTACGAGCAGTACTTC,CASSSVSYEQYF
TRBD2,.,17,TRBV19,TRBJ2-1,TGTGCCAGTAGTATAAGTCGGACTAGCGGGAGTTTTCAGGAGCAGTTCTTC,CASSISRTSGSFQEQFF
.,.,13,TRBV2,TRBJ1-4,TGTGCCAGCAACGACATAGATAATGAAAAACTGTTTTTT,CASNDIDNEKLFF
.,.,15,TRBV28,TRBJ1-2,TGTGCCAGCAGTTTATCCGGCACAACCGGCGGCGGCTACACCTTC,CASSLSGTTGGGYTF
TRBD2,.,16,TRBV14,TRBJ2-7,TGTGCCAGCAGCCGATATAGCGGGGGGAAAAGCTACGAGCAGTACTTC,CASSRYSGGKSYEQYF
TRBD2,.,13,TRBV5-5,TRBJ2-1,TGTGCCAGCACCGGGGGGGTGAACAATGAGCAGTTCTTC,CASTGGVNNEQFF
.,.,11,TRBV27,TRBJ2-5,TGTGCCAGCAGTTCTTTGGAGACCCAGTACTTC,CASSSLETQYF
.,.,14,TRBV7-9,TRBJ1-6,TGTGCCAGCAGCTTAGGACAGGAGAATTCACCCCTCCACTTT,CASSLGQENSPLHF
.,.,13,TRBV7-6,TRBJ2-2,TGTGCCAGCAGCTTTTCCGGCACCGGGGAGCTGTTTTTT,CASSFSGTGELFF
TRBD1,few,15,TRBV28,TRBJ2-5,TGTGCCAGCAGTTCTTGGGGACAGGTACAAGAGACCCAGTACTTC,CASSSWGQVQETQYF
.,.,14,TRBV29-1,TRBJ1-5,TGCAGCGTAAAGTCTAACGGGGTGGGTCAGCCCCAGCATTTT,CSVKSNGVGQPQHF
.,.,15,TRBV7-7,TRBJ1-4,TGTGCCAGCAGCCGGGGCTTAGGGAGGGATGAAAAACTGTTTTTT,CASSRGLGRDEKLFF
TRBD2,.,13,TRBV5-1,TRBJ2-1,TGCGCCAGCGGAACTGGGACTAGCGGGAGGGGGTTCTTC,CASGTGTSGRGFF
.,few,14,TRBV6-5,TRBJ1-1,TGTGCCAGCAGTTACCGAAGGACAGCGATTGAAGCTTTCTTT,CASSYRRTAIEAFF
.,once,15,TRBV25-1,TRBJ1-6,TGTGCCAGCACCCCGGGAGGCAGCCCGATTTCACCCCTCCACTTT,CASTPGGSPISPLHF
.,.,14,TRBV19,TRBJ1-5,TGTGCCAGTACCACACAGGGTCTGCATCAGCCCCAGCATTTT,CASTTQGLHQPQHF
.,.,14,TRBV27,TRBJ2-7,TGTGCCAGCAGTCCCGGGGTTAATATCGACGAGCAGTACTTC,CASSPGVNIDEQYF
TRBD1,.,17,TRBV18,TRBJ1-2,TGTGCCAGCTCACCGCCACCTTTCCAGGGGGTGAACTATGGCTACACCTTC,CASSPPPFQGVNYGYTF
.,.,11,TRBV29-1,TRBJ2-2,TGCAGCGTTGAACTAGCTGGGGAGCTGTTTTTT,CSVELAGELFF
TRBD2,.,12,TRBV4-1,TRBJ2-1,TGCGCCAGCAGCCAGGGGGGGGTTGAGCAGTTCTTC,CASSQGGVEQFF
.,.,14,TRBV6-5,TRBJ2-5,TGTGCCAGCAGTAGGGGGACCAGAGAAGAGACCCAGTACTTC,CASSRGTREETQYF
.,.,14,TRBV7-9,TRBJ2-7,TGTGCCAGCAGCTTGAGGTTCAGTTCCTACGAGCAGTACTTC,CASSLRFSSYEQYF
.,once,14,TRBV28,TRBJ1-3,TGTGCCAGCAGTTCTCCGACAAGTGGAAACACCATATATTTT,CASSSPTSGNTIYF
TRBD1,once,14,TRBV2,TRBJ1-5,TGTGCCAGCAGGGGGACAGGGAATAATCAGCCCCAGCATTTT,CASRGTGNNQPQHF
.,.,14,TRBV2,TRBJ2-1,TGTGCCAGCAGTGCCCGATATCTAAACAATGAGCAGTTCTTC,CASSARYLNNEQFF
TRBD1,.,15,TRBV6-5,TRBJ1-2,TGTGCCAGCAGACCACGGGACAGGGCCGTCTATGGCTACACCTTC,CASRPRDRAVYGYTF
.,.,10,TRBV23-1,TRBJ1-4,TGCGCCAGCGGTGAGGGAAAACTGTTTTTT,CASGEGKLFF
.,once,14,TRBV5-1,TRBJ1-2,TGCGCCAGCAGCTTGGTGGCAGGAAACTATGGCTACACCTTC,CASSLVAGNYGYTF
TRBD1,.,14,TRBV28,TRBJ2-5,TGTGCCAGCAGTTTTAACAGGGGTCAAGAGACCCAGTACTTC,CASSFNRGQETQYF
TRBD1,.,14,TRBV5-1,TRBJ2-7,TGCGCCAGCAGCACGACAGGGGGCAGCTACGAGCAGTACTTC,CASSTTGGSYEQYF
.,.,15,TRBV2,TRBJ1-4,TGTGCCAGCAACACCCGAGCGGGAACTAATGAAAAACTGTTTTTT,CASNTRAGTNEKLFF
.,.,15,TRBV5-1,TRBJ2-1,TGCGCCAGCAGGTCGGGGATTCCCTCCTACAATGAGCAGTTCTTC,CASRSGIPSYNEQFF
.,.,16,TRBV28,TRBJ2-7,TGTGCCAGCAGTACCCTGGCCGGGGAAAGGGCCTACGAGCAGTACTTC,CASSTLAGERAYEQYF
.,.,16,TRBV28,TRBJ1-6,TGTGCCAGCAGAATTGTCAGGGAATCCTATAATTCACCCCTCCACTTT,CASRIVRESYNSPLHF
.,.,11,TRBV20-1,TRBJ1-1,TGCAGTGCAAGCCCAGGGGCTGAAGCTTTCTTT,CSASPGAEAFF
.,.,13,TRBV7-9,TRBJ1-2,TGTGCCAGCAGCCCGGACACGGACTATGGCTACACCTTC,CASSPDTDYGYTF
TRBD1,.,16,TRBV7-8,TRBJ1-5,TGTGCCAGCAGCTTAAATTGGGGGACAGGGAATCAGCCCCAGCATTTT,CASSLNWGTGNQPQHF
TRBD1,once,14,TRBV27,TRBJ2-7,TGTGCCAGCAGTTTTGTGGACAGGGGCAGGGAGCAGTACTTC,CASSFVDRGREQYF
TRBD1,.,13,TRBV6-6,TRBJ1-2,TGTGCCAGCAGTCCTACAGGGGACTATGGCTACACCTTC,CASSPTGDYGYTF
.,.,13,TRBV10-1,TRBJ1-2,TGCGCCAGCAGTGAGTCCAGGGACTATGGCTACACCTTC,CASSESRDYGYTF
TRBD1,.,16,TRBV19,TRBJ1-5,TGTGCCAGTAGTCCACTATTTGACAGGGGTAACCAGCCCCAGCATTTT,CASSPLFDRGNQPQHF
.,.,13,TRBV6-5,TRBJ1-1,TGTGCCAGCACCAAGTCAGGCAACACTGAAGCTTTCTTT,CASTKSGNTEAFF
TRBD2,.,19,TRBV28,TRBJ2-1,TGTGCCAGCAGTTTTTTAGGTGGGACTAGCGGGACCATTTACAATGAGCAGTTCTTC,CASSFLGGTSGTIYNEQFF
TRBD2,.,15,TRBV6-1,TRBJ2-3,TGTGCCAGCAGGACGACTAGCGGGGGGGCAGATACGCAGTATTTT,CASRTTSGGADTQYF
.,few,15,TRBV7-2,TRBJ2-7,TGTGCCAGCAGCTTAGCGAGAGGGAATCCCAACGAGCAGTACTTC,CASSLARGNPNEQYF
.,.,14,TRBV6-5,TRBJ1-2,TGTGCCAGCAGCCGACAGAGAGATAACTATGGCTACACCTTC,CASSRQRDNYGYTF
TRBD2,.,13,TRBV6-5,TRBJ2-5,TGTGCCAGCGGTAGCGGGAGTTTCGGGACCCAGTACTTC,CASGSGSFGTQYF
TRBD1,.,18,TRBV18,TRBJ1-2,TGTGCCAGCTCATTTAAGACCCCGGGACAGGGCAGCGGGGATGGCTACACCTTC,CASSFKTPGQGSGDGYTF
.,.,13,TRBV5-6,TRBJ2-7,TGTGCCAGCAGCTTGGCAGGGCCCTCCGAGCAGTACTTC,CASSLAGPSEQYF
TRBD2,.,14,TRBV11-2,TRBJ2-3,TGTGCCAGCAGCTTAGTAGTTGGGACGGGGGGGCAGTATTTT,CASSLVVGTGGQYF
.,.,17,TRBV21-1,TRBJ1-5,TGTGCCAGCAGCAAAAGCACAGGGAAAAAGGGCAATCAGCCCCAGCATTTT,CASSKSTGKKGNQPQHF